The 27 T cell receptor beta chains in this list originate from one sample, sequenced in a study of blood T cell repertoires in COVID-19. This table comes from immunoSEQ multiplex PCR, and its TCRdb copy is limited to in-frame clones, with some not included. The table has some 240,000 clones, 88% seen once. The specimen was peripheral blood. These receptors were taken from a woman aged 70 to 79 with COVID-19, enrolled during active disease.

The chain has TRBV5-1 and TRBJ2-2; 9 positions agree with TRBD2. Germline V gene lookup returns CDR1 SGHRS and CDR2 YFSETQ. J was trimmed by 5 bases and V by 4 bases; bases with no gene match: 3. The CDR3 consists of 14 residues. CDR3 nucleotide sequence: TGCGCCAGCAGCGAGACTAGCGGTACCGGGGAGCTGTTTTTT. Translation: CASSETSGTGELFF.

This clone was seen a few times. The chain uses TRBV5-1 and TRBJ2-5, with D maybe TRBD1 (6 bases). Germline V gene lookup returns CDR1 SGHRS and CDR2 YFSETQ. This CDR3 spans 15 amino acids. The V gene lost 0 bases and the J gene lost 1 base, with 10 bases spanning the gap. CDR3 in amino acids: CASSLAGVGQETQYF. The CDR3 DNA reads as TGCGCCAGCAGCTTGGCAGGGGTTGGCCAAGAGACCCAGTACTTC.

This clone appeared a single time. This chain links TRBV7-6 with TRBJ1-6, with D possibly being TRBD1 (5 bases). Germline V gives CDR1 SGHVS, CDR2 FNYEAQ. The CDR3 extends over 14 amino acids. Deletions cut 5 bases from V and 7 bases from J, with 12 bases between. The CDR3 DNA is TGTGCCAGCAGCCCCATTGGGGGGAATTCACCCCTCCACTTT. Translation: CASSPIGGNSPLHF.

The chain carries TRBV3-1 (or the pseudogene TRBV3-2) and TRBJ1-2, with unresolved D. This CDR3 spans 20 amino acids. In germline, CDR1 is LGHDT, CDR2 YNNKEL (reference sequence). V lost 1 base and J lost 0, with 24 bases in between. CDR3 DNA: TGTGCCAGCAGCCAAGCGTTTCGCGCCGGGTTTTGGAGGCCTAACTATGGCTACACCTTC. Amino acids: CASSQAFRAGFWRPNYGYTF.

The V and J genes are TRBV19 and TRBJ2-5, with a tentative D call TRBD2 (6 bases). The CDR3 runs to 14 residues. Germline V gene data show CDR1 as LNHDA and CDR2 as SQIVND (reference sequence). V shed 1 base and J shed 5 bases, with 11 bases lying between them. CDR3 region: CASSIAGELETQYF. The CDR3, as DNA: TGTGCCAGTAGTATAGCGGGAGAATTGGAGACCCAGTACTTC.

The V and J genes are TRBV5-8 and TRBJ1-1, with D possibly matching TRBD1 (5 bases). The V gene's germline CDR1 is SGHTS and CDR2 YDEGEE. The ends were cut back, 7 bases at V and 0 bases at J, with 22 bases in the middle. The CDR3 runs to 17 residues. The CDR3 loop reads CASLERSRGNMNTEAFF. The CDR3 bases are TGTGCCAGCTTGGAAAGAAGTCGGGGGAACATGAACACTGAAGCTTTCTTT. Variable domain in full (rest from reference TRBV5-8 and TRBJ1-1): EAGVTQSPTHLIKTRGQQATLRCSPISGHTSVYWYQQALGLGLQFLLWYDEGEERNRGNFPPRFSGRQFPNYSSELNVNALELEDSALYLCASLERSRGNMNTEAFFGQGTRLTVV.

The CDR3 bases are TGCGCCAGCAGCCAAGTAGGACAGGAGCAGTACTTC. Translating it yields CASSQVGQEQYF. V gene TRBV4-1 combines with J gene TRBJ2-7; D is possibly TRBD1 (6 bases). The germline gives CDR1 MGHRA, CDR2 YSYEKL. The ends were cut back, 1 base at V and 7 bases at J, with 8 bases in the middle. The CDR3 has 12 residues.

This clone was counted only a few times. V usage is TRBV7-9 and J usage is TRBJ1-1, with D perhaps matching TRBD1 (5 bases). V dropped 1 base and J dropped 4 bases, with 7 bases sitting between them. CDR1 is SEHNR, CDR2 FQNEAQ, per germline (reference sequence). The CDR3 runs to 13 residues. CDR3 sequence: CASSLGQGTEAFF. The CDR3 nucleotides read TGTGCCAGCAGCTTAGGGCAGGGCACTGAAGCTTTCTTT.

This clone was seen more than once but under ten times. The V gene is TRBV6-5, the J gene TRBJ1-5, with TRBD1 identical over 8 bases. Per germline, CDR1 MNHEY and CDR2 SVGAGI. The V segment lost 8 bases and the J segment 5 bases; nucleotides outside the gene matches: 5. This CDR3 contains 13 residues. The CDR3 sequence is CASRTGTHQPQHF. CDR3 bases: TGTGCCAGCCGGACAGGGACGCATCAGCCCCAGCATTTT.

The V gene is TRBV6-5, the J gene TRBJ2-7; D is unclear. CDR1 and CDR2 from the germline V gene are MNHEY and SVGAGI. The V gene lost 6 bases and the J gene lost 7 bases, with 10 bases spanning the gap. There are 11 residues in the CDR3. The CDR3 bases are TGTGCCAGCAGCGGCCCGAGGGAGCAGTACTTC. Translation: CASSGPREQYF.

The DNA for the CDR3 is TGTGCCAGCAGCCAAGGGCCCGGGGCAGATACGCAGTATTTT. It specifies CASSQGPGADTQYF. The chain links TRBV3-1 (or the pseudogene TRBV3-2) to TRBJ2-3; possibly TRBD2 for D (5 bases). Germline V gene sequence: CDR1 LGHDT, CDR2 YNNKEL (reference sequence). CDR3 length: 14 residues. Trimming pared 1 base from V and 4 bases from J, leaving 9 bases between.

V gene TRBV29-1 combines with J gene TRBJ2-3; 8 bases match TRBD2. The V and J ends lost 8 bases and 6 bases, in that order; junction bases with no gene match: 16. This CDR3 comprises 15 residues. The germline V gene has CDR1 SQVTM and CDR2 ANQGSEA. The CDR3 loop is CSSAGREGTPDTQYF. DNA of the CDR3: TGCAGCTCAGCAGGTCGGGAGGGGACACCGGATACGCAGTATTTT.

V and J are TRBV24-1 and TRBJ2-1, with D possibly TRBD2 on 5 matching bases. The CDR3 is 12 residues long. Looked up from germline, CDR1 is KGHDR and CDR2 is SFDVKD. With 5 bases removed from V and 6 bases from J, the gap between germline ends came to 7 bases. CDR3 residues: CATSGGLNEQFF. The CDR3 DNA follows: TGTGCCACCAGTGGAGGACTCAATGAGCAGTTCTTC.

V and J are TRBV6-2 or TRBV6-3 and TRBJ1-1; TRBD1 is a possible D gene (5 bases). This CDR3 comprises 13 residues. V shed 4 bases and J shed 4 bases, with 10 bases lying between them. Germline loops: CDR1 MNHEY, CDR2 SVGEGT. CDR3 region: CASSSPGFTEAFF. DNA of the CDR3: TGTGCCAGCAGTTCCCCAGGGTTCACTGAAGCTTTCTTT.

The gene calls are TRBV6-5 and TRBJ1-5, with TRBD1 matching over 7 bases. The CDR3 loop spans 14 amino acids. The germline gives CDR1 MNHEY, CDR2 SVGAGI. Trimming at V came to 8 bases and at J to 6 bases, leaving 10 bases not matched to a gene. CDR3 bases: TGTGCCAGCGGTAGGGGGCTGGGTAGTCAGCCCCAGCATTTT. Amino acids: CASGRGLGSQPQHF.

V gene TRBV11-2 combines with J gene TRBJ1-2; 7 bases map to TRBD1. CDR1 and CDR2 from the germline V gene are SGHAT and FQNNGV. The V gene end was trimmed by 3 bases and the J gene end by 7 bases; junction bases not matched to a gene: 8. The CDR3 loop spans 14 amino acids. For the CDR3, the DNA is TGTGCCAGCAGCTTGTTCAGGGGGAGCGGTGGCTACACCTTC. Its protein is CASSLFRGSGGYTF.

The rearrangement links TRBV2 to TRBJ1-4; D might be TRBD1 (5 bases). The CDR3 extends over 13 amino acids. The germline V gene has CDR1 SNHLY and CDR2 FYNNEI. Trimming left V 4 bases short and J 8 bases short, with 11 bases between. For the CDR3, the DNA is TGTGCCAGCAGTGCATCAGGGCAGGAAAAACTGTTTTTT. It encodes CASSASGQEKLFF.

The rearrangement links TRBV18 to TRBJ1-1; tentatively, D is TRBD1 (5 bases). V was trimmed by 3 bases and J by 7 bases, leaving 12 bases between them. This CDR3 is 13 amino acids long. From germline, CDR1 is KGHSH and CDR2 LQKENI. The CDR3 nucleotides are TGTGCCAGCTCACCCCGTGGGGGGGATGAAGCTTTCTTT. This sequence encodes CASSPRGGDEAFF.

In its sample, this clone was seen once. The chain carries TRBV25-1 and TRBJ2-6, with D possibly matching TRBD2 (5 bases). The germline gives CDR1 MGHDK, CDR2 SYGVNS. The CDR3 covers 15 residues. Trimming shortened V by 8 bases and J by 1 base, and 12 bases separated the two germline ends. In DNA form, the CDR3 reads TGTGCCAGCCGGCCGGGGATTTCTGGGGCCAACGTCCTGACTTTC. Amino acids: CASRPGISGANVLTF.

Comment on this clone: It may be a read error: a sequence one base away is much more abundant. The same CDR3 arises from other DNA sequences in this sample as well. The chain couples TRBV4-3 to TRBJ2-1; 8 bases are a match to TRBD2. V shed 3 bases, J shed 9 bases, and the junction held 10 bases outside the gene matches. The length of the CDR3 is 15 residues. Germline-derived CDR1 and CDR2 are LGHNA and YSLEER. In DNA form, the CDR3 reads TGCGCCAGCAGCCAGGGCCCAGCGGGAGAATCTGAGCAGTTCTTC. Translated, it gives CASSQGPAGESEQFF.

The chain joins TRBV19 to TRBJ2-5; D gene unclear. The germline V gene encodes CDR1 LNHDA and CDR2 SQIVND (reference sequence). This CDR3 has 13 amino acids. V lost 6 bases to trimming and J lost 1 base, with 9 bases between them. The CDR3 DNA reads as TGTGCCAGTAGGTCCATGTCCCAAGAGACCCAGTACTTC. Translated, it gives CASRSMSQETQYF.

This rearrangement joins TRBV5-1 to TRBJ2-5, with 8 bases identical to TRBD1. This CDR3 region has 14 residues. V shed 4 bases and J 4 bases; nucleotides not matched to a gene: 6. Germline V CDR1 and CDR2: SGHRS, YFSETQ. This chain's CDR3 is CASSPGQGGETQYF. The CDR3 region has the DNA TGCGCCAGCAGCCCAGGACAGGGTGGAGAGACCCAGTACTTC.

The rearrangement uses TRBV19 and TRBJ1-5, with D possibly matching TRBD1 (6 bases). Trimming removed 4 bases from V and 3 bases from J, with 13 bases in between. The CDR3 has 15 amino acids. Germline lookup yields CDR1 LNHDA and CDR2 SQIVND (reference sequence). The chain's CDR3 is CASSTHRELNQPQHF. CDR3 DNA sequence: TGTGCCAGTAGTACCCACAGGGAACTCAATCAGCCCCAGCATTTT.

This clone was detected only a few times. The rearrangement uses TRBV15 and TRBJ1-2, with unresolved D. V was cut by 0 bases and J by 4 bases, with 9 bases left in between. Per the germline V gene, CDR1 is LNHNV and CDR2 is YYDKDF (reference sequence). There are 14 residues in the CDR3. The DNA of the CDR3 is TGTGCCACCAGCAGAGAGAGTCCCGGCTATGGCTACACCTTC. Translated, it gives CATSRESPGYGYTF.

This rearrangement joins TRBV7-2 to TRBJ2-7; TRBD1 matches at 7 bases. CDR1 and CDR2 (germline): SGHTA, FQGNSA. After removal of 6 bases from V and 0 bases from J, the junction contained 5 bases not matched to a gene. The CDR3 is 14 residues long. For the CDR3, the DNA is TGTGCCAGCAGGTTGGGACAGAGCTCCTACGAGCAGTACTTC. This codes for CASRLGQSSYEQYF.

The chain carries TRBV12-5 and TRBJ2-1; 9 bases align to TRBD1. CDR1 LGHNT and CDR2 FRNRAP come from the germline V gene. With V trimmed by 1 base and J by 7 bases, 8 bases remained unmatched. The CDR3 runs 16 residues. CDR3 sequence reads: CASGLARDREVNEQFF. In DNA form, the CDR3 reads TGTGCTAGTGGTTTGGCCCGGGACAGGGAGGTTAATGAGCAGTTCTTC.

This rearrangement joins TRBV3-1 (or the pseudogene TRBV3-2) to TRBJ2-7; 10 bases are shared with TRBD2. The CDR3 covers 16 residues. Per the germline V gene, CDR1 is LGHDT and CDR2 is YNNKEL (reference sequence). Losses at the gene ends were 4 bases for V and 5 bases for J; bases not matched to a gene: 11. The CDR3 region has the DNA TGTGCCAGCAGCCGTACTGCCGGGACTAGCGTAGACGAGCAGTACTTC. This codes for CASSRTAGTSVDEQYF.